These 27 T cell receptor beta chains originate from one sample sequenced in a study of OX40 agonist ivuxolimab in advanced cancers. The protocol was immunoSEQ multiplex PCR, while the TCRdb copy is restricted to in-frame clones and leaves out a portion. The sample yields approximately 97,000 clones, 80% to 90% seen once. This specimen was CD4+ or CD8+ T cells sorted from blood, taken in a trial of the OX40 agonist ivuxolimab. The receptor set was obtained from an adult with an advanced solid tumor such as melanoma, head and neck, liver or kidney cancer.

This clone was seen just once. This rearrangement joins TRBV29-1 to TRBJ2-7; D ambiguous. The CDR3 runs to 14 residues. The germline gives CDR1 SQVTM, CDR2 ANQGSEA. Between the trimmed V and J ends, which lost 4 bases and 3 bases, there was a span of 16 bases. CDR3 nucleotides: TGCAGCGTTGCGCCCTCAGCTAGGATCTACGAGCAGTACTTC. This encodes CSVAPSARIYEQYF.

This clone was observed a single time. The rearrangement links TRBV6-6 to TRBJ1-2, with 7 bases fitting TRBD1. V lost 3 bases and J lost 5; bases outside the gene matches: 6. From germline, CDR1 is MNHNY and CDR2 SVGAGI (reference sequence). CDR3 length: 14 residues. CDR3 in amino acids: CASSYNRDRYGYTF. The CDR3 DNA sequence: TGTGCCAGCAGTTATAACCGGGACAGATATGGCTACACCTTC.

This chain joins TRBV5-1 and TRBJ2-1, with 9 bases lining up with TRBD2. The CDR3 runs to 15 residues. The junction had 1 base not matched to a gene; V was cut back by 2 bases and J by 1 base. CDR1 is SGHRS and CDR2 is YFSETQ in the germline V gene. The chain's CDR3 is CASSLSGRSYNEQFF. For the CDR3, the DNA is TGCGCCAGCAGCTTAAGCGGGAGGTCCTACAATGAGCAGTTCTTC.

The V and J genes are TRBV19 and TRBJ1-5; the D gene is possibly TRBD1 (6 bases). Between the trimmed V and J ends, which lost 1 base and 4 bases, there was a span of 14 bases. This CDR3 has 16 amino acids. The germline CDR1 and CDR2 sequences are LNHDA and SQIVND (reference sequence). This CDR3 is CASSIVAQGYNQPQHF. CDR3 sequence (DNA): TGTGCCAGTAGTATAGTGGCACAGGGATATAATCAGCCCCAGCATTTT.

The chain is built from TRBV7-6 and TRBJ2-5, with a possible D match to TRBD1 (6 bases). There are 15 residues in the CDR3. Looked up from germline, CDR1 is SGHVS and CDR2 is FNYEAQ. V was shortened by 4 bases and J by 3 bases, with 15 bases between the two germline ends. The chain's CDR3 is CASSSYRAREETQYF. As DNA, the CDR3 is TGTGCCAGCAGCTCCTACAGGGCTCGAGAAGAGACCCAGTACTTC.

This clone showed up just once. The CDR3 here is CASSLGASGGLDEQYF. The CDR3 DNA sequence: TGCGCCAGCAGCTTGGGAGCTAGCGGGGGATTGGACGAGCAGTACTTC. The chain joins TRBV5-1 to TRBJ2-7; 10 positions agree with TRBD2. This CDR3 has 16 amino acids. With V trimmed by 0 bases and J by 5 bases, 8 bases remained unmatched. Germline V lookup: CDR1 SGHRS, CDR2 YFSETQ.

The V and J genes are TRBV7-3 and TRBJ2-1, with 9 bases fitting TRBD2. Per the germline V gene, CDR1 is SGHTA and CDR2 is FQGTGA. Losses at the gene ends were 5 bases for V and 4 bases for J; bases not matched to a gene: 9. The length of the CDR3 is 16 residues. CDR3 sequence reads: CASSPRGGAAYNEQFF. CDR3 coding DNA: TGTGCCAGCAGCCCCCGCGGGGGGGCTGCATACAATGAGCAGTTCTTC.

This rearrangement joins TRBV6-1 to TRBJ2-7; D unclear. Germline V gene data show CDR1 as MNHNS and CDR2 as SASEGT. The length of the CDR3 is 15 residues. V gave up 4 bases and J gave up 3 bases, with 16 bases separating them. CDR3: CASSARPLAGYEQYF. CDR3 in DNA: TGTGCCAGCAGTGCCAGACCCTTGGCTGGCTACGAGCAGTACTTC.

The CDR3 spells CASSFPGLAGGPNTGELFF. The CDR3 DNA reads as TGTGCCAGCAGTTTCCCGGGACTAGCGGGAGGGCCGAACACCGGGGAGCTGTTTTTT. The chain is built from TRBV7-9 and TRBJ2-2; 16 nucleotides agree with TRBD2. The CDR3 contains 19 residues. Trimming at V came to 6 bases and at J to 0 bases, leaving 7 bases not matched to a gene. Germline lookup yields CDR1 SEHNR and CDR2 FQNEAQ (reference sequence).

V is TRBV5-6 and J is TRBJ2-5; TRBD1 is a possible D gene (6 bases). The V end lost 1 base, the J end lost 5 bases, and 21 bases lay between the germline ends. In germline, CDR1 is SGHDT, CDR2 YYEEEE. CDR3 size: 17 residues. As DNA, the CDR3 is TGTGCCAGCAGCTTGAGGGGCAGGGGCCAGGGCGGGGAGACCCAGTACTTC. This translates into CASSLRGRGQGGETQYF.

The rearrangement joins TRBV5-8 to TRBJ2-3; 7 bases agree with TRBD2. The germline CDR1 and CDR2 sequences are SGHTS and YDEGEE. V shed 10 bases, J shed 9 bases, and the junction held 17 bases outside the gene matches. There are 14 residues in the CDR3. This CDR3 reads CAWRGSNHRVTQYF. DNA of the CDR3: TGTGCCTGGCGGGGGTCTAATCATCGAGTGACGCAGTATTTT.

The chain is built from TRBV9 and TRBJ2-6; D not certain. CDR1 and CDR2 (germline): SGDLS, YYNGEE. CDR3 length: 14 residues. V was pared by 0 bases and J by 4 bases, with 5 bases between. CDR3 residues: CASSVAGGANVLTF. CDR3 bases: TGTGCCAGCAGCGTAGCAGGCGGGGCCAACGTCCTGACTTTC.

The chain uses TRBV11-3 and TRBJ2-3; 8 nucleotides align to TRBD2. Trimming at V came to 1 base and at J to 4 bases, leaving 4 bases not matched to a gene. Per the germline V gene, CDR1 is SGHNT and CDR2 is YENEEA. This CDR3 is 15 amino acids long. The CDR3 nucleotides read TGTGCCAGCAGCTTAGCACGGGGGGGAGCAGATACGCAGTATTTT. Translating it yields CASSLARGGADTQYF.

V usage is TRBV5-1 and J usage is TRBJ1-6, with D tentatively TRBD1 (6 bases). CDR3 length: 15 residues. The V gene lost 2 bases and the J gene lost 7 bases, with 13 bases spanning the gap. Germline CDR1 and CDR2: SGHRS and YFSETQ. DNA for the CDR3: TGCGCCAGCAGCTTCGGGGGCTTGGAGAATTCACCCCTCCACTTT. Protein product: CASSFGGLENSPLHF.

The V call is TRBV7-8, the J call TRBJ2-3, with 9 bases that match TRBD2. The CDR3 has 15 residues. The V gene's germline CDR1 is SGHVS and CDR2 FQNEAQ. V shed 8 bases and J 8 bases; nucleotides not matched to a gene: 14. The CDR3 DNA reads TGTGCCAGCGATCACAGGGCTAGCGGGATAAGTACGCAGTATTTT. Protein sequence: CASDHRASGISTQYF.

The genes are TRBV27 and TRBJ1-1; perhaps TRBD1 as D (6 bases). V was clipped by 5 bases and J by 12 bases, with 28 bases between them. Germline CDR1 MNHEY, CDR2 SMNVEV (reference sequence). The CDR3 has 16 residues. The CDR3 here is CASSPHPGAGSEVTFF. The CDR3 DNA sequence: TGTGCCAGCAGTCCCCACCCAGGGGCTGGATCTGAAGTGACTTTCTTT.

The CDR3, as DNA: TGCGCCAGCAGCCAAGACCGACAGGGATTATCTGGCTACACCTTC. Amino acid sequence: CASSQDRQGLSGYTF. V usage is TRBV4-1 and J usage is TRBJ1-2, with 7 bases that match TRBD1. Germline loops: CDR1 MGHRA, CDR2 YSYEKL. With 0 bases clipped from V and 7 bases from J, the junction kept 8 bases outside the gene matches. CDR3 length: 15 residues.

J is TRBJ1-1 and V is TRBV6-6, with D perhaps TRBD1 (5 bases). V dropped 0 bases and J dropped 6 bases, with 8 bases sitting between them. CDR3 size: 13 residues. CDR1 and CDR2 from the germline V gene are MNHNY and SVGAGI (reference sequence). The CDR3, as DNA: TGTGCCAGCAGTTACTCGACAGTAGCTGAAGCTTTCTTT. It specifies CASSYSTVAEAFF.

The chain couples TRBV11-2 to TRBJ1-5; a weak D match, TRBD1 (6 bases). This CDR3 is built from 15 residues. Trimming removed 2 bases at V and 2 bases at J, with 10 bases between. CDR1 and CDR2 from the germline V gene are SGHAT and FQNNGV. CDR3 sequence reads: CASSLYRDGNQPQHF. Here the CDR3 DNA reads TGTGCCAGCAGCTTATACAGGGATGGCAATCAGCCCCAGCATTTT.

This chain connects TRBV18 to TRBJ1-2; D is unresolved. Germline V lookup: CDR1 KGHSH, CDR2 LQKENI. V was clipped by 2 bases and J by 6 bases, with 13 bases between them. There are 14 residues in the CDR3. As DNA, the CDR3 is TGTGCCAGCTCACCAGTCGACGGGAACCATGGCTACACCTTC. Translation: CASSPVDGNHGYTF.

The rearrangement joins TRBV29-1 to TRBJ2-5, with TRBD2 matching over 11 bases. The DNA end favors TRBJ2-7, so the J call may be wrong. CDR3 length equals 14 residues. Germline CDR1 is SQVTM and CDR2 is ANQGSEA. The CDR3 DNA reads TGCAGCGCTTGGACTAGCGGGCACTCCTACGAGCAGTACTTC. Its translation: CSAWTSGHSYEQYF.

The rearrangement joins TRBV4-1 to TRBJ1-5; TRBD1 might be the D (5 bases). CDR1 is MGHRA, CDR2 YSYEKL, per germline. The CDR3 totals 14 residues. The CDR3 here is CSRGEGRGDQPQHF. CDR3 nucleotides: TGCTCTCGGGGGGAGGGGAGGGGCGATCAGCCCCAGCATTTT.

The chain has TRBV5-1 and TRBJ2-7; no firm D call. This CDR3 contains 15 residues. With 2 bases removed from V and 3 bases from J, the gap between germline ends came to 15 bases. CDR1 and CDR2 (germline): SGHRS, YFSETQ. CDR3 residues: CASSLVGGNYYEQYF. As DNA, the CDR3 is TGCGCCAGCAGCTTAGTTGGTGGGAACTACTACGAGCAGTACTTC.

This chain links TRBV6-5 with TRBJ1-1; maybe TRBD1 (5 bases). Germline-derived CDR1 and CDR2 are MNHEY and SVGAGI. V shed 4 bases and J shed 0 bases, with 12 bases lying between them. The CDR3 length is 15 residues. This chain's CDR3 is CASSFGGALNTEAFF. CDR3 in DNA: TGTGCCAGCAGTTTCGGAGGGGCATTGAACACTGAAGCTTTCTTT.

This chain uses TRBV5-6 with TRBJ1-4, with unresolved D. The CDR3 is made up of 12 amino acids. CDR1 is SGHDT, CDR2 YYEEEE, per germline. The V end was cut by 1 base, the J end by 8 bases, with 6 bases between. The CDR3 bases are TGTGCCAGCAGCTTGCGGGGAGAAAAACTGTTTTTT. Translation gives CASSLRGEKLFF.

The chain employs TRBV7-3 and TRBJ1-1, with 8 bases identical to TRBD1. Germline CDR1 and CDR2: SGHTA and FQGTGA. V lost 5 bases and J lost 3; bases outside the gene matches: 8. The CDR3 contains 15 residues. The CDR3 sequence: CASSRGRGRDTEAFF. CDR3 nucleotides: TGTGCCAGCAGCCGTGGCAGGGGGCGGGACACTGAAGCTTTCTTT.

The chain uses TRBV10-1 and TRBJ2-3, with 8 bases lining up with TRBD2. The V and J ends lost 9 bases and 3 bases, in that order; junction bases with no gene match: 11. The germline V gene encodes CDR1 WNHNN and CDR2 SYGVQD (reference sequence). The CDR3 runs 15 residues. In DNA form, the CDR3 reads TGCGCCAGGGAGAGCGGGAGTGTCTCGACAGATACGCAGTATTTT. Translated: CARESGSVSTDTQYF.